These T cell receptor beta chains were read from a single sample in a study of long-term antiretroviral therapy in people with HIV. The table came from immunoSEQ multiplex PCR; TCRdb's copy has only in-frame clones and leaves some out. The sample includes 25,000 to 30,000 clones, 85% to 90% of them seen just once. The source was unsorted PBMCs, collected 1.8 years after starting antiretroviral therapy. The source is a woman aged 18-29 years with HIV. Each CDR3 is given with its conserved first and last residue. A D gene is named only where the DNA matches it firmly. For some rows the clone size is stated as once, few or many, or as a class when expanded; others skip it.

clone_size	d_call	v_call	cdr3_length	j_call	cdr3_aa	cdr3_nt
once	.	TRBV2	14	TRBJ2-7	CASNTGPDPYEQYF	TGTGCCAGCAATACGGGTCCGGATCCTTACGAGCAGTACTTC
.	.	TRBV5-1	14	TRBJ2-3	CASSLSLTGDTQYF	TGCGCCAGCAGCTTGAGTCTGACAGGAGATACGCAGTATTTT
.	.	TRBV20-1	10	TRBJ2-5	CSGALETQYF	TGCAGTGGGGCGTTGGAGACCCAGTACTTC
few	.	TRBV9	14	TRBJ2-5	CASNPGTYSETQYF	TGTGCCAGCAACCCAGGGACGTATTCAGAGACCCAGTACTTC
once	.	TRBV6-6	14	TRBJ2-1	CASSYSSLGHEQFF	TGTGCCAGCAGTTACTCTAGCCTCGGCCATGAGCAGTTCTTC
.	TRBD1	TRBV27	19	TRBJ1-5	CASSLLSGTGVDSNQPQHF	TGTGCCAGCAGTCTTCTTTCCGGGACAGGGGTTGATAGCAATCAGCCCCAGCATTTT
.	TRBD1	TRBV5-6	13	TRBJ2-7	CASSLGTGYEQYF	TGTGCCAGCAGCTTAGGGACAGGCTACGAGCAGTACTTC
once	.	TRBV6-5	12	TRBJ1-1	CASSYRFGEAFF	TGTGCCAGCAGTTACAGGTTTGGTGAAGCTTTCTTT
.	TRBD2	TRBV9	16	TRBJ2-1	CASSPGLAGLYNEQFF	TGTGCCAGCAGCCCAGGACTAGCGGGACTGTACAATGAGCAGTTCTTC
.	.	TRBV5-4	15	TRBJ2-5	CASSLTAGQGGTQYF	TGTGCCAGCAGCTTGACCGCCGGGCAGGGGGGGACCCAGTACTTC
.	TRBD1	TRBV5-4	14	TRBJ2-7	CASSLEDRVSRQYF	TGTGCCAGCAGCTTGGAGGACAGGGTGTCTCGGCAGTACTTC
.	.	TRBV10-3	15	TRBJ1-2	CAISESTGHSDGYTF	TGTGCCATCAGTGAGTCGACAGGTCATAGTGATGGCTACACCTTC
.	TRBD2	TRBV4-1	15	TRBJ2-4	CASSPSGLGFNIQYF	TGCGCCAGCAGCCCTAGCGGGTTAGGATTTAACATTCAGTACTTC
.	TRBD2	TRBV5-1	15	TRBJ2-7	CASSPPSGGTYEQYF	TGCGCCAGCAGCCCACCTAGCGGGGGGACCTACGAGCAGTACTTC
.	TRBD1	TRBV25-1	14	TRBJ1-2	CASSGTGGAYGYTF	TGTGCCAGCAGTGGGACAGGGGGCGCCTATGGCTACACCTTC
.	TRBD2	TRBV27	15	TRBJ2-3	CASRKGLAGSDTQYF	TGTGCCAGCAGAAAGGGACTAGCGGGATCAGATACGCAGTATTTT
.	TRBD2	TRBV27	15	TRBJ2-3	CASSLLAAHGDTQYF	TGTGCCAGCAGTTTGCTAGCGGCACACGGGGATACGCAGTATTTT
.	TRBD2	TRBV6-4	15	TRBJ2-3	CASSDQLAGPDTQYF	TGTGCCAGCAGTGACCAACTAGCGGGACCAGATACGCAGTATTTT
.	TRBD2	TRBV6-4	15	TRBJ2-1	CASSDYPTSGGKQFF	TGTGCCAGCAGTGACTACCCTACTAGCGGGGGCAAGCAGTTCTTC
.	.	TRBV6-5	12	TRBJ2-2	CASSYGGRELFF	TGTGCCAGCAGTTACGGGGGCAGGGAGCTGTTTTTT
.	TRBD2	TRBV7-9	16	TRBJ2-5	CASSFPSGKRAETQYF	TGTGCCAGCAGCTTCCCTAGCGGGAAGAGGGCAGAGACCCAGTACTTC
.	TRBD2	TRBV11-3	16	TRBJ2-1	CASSCRGGSSYNEQFF	TGTGCCAGCAGCTGCCGGGGGGGTAGCTCCTACAATGAGCAGTTCTTC
.	.	TRBV7-7	14	TRBJ2-2	CASSLGRNTGELFF	TGTGCTAGCAGCTTAGGGAGGAACACCGGGGAGCTGTTTTTT
.	.	TRBV11-3	16	TRBJ1-6	CASSIGRGRGNSPLHF	TGTGCCAGCAGCATTGGGCGGGGCAGGGGCAATTCACCCCTCCACTTT
.	.	TRBV6-1	15	TRBJ2-2	CASSGRDLHTGELFF	TGTGCCAGCAGTGGCCGGGACTTACACACCGGGGAGCTGTTTTTT
once	TRBD1	TRBV7-2	16	TRBJ1-2	CASSLALTGGSRGYTF	TGTGCCAGCAGCTTAGCGCTAACAGGGGGCAGCAGGGGCTACACCTTC
.	TRBD1	TRBV28	14	TRBJ2-7	CASSLVQGAYEQYF	TGTGCCAGCAGTTTAGTTCAGGGGGCGTACGAGCAGTACTTC
.	TRBD2	TRBV14	19	TRBJ2-5	CASSPGLAGGPVRQETQYF	TGTGCCAGCAGCCCGGGACTAGCGGGAGGACCAGTCCGACAAGAGACCCAGTACTTC